This T cell receptor beta chain was found in a study of blood T cells in healthy people across ages. Concerning this clonotype: The antigen is unknown. Its ends do not fully match the called genes, so a read error is possible.

Primers used in a second PCR of about 6 to 12 cycles were a sample-barcoded 5' primer and a J-beta primer mix. In TCRdb, the 5' RACE reads were re-called with MiXCR into one record per CDR3 protein. Among 660,000 or so distinct CDR3 sequences listed, about 54% were seen once. Findings and caveats of the study: Diversity of TCR beta per million T cells declined in a roughly linear way with age. Considered underestimates were the diversity estimates obtained from one million T cells.

CDR1 and CDR2 from the germline V gene are SNHLY and FYNNEI. The CDR3 is 18 residues long. Sequenced material: blood. This sequence joins TRBV2 and TRBJ2-6, with TRBD1 matching 8 bases. This clonotype originated in a man aged 55 to 70 in good health. The CDR3 loop is CASSAPGTGSSRANVLTF. CDR3 sequence (DNA): TGTGCCAGCAGCGCACCCGGGACAGGATCCTCTAGGGCCAACGTCCTGACTTTC.